This TCR beta chain was captured by sequencing in a study of T cells in women clearing cervical HPV infection. The wider study: Cases were women with histologically confirmed HPV16-related CIN3 or worse, including a couple of invasive cancers. With HLA typing for only a few women, HLA confounding remains possible.

Study-wide points: CIN3+ cases had significantly higher TCR richness than controls; evenness did not differ. Combining TCR richness with V gene abundances gave approximately 0.84 AUC.

As concerns this clone: No antigen is known for it. The sequence runs out 3 residues before the end of the CDR3; the remainder is reconstructed from the germline J gene.

Produced via immunoSEQ multiplex PCR; TCRdb's table is partial and in-frame only. The specimen's table records roughly 30,000 clones. Germline lookup yields CDR1 GTSNPN and CDR2 SVGIG (reference sequence). Unmatched junction bases numbered 3, after V lost 1 base and J lost 3 bases. The CDR3 loop spans 15 amino acids. The receptor was isolated from a woman aged 18-70 years with a cervical HPV16 infection that either progressed to CIN3+ or cleared (not recorded which). This chain joins TRBV30 and TRBJ2-1, with 10 bases identical to TRBD2. Sequencing input: blood buffy coat. The CDR3 spells CAWSAGTSVYNEQFF. The covered CDR3 bases are TGTGCCTGGAGTGCCGGGACTAGCGTCTACAATGAG.